Listed below are T cell receptor beta chains from one sample, sequenced in a study of blood T cell repertoires in COVID-19. Assay: immunoSEQ multiplex PCR; the TCRdb copy retains only in-frame clones and omits some. This sample has under 200,000 clones, with roughly 90% found just once. Sequencing input: peripheral blood. These receptors all stem from a woman aged 70 to 79 with acute or convalescent COVID-19. The CDR3 runs from the conserved cysteine through the conserved F or W. The D gene is left open where the match is weak.

V	D	J	CDR3	DNA
TRBV6-5	TRBD2	TRBJ2-5	CASSPTLAGEETQYF	TGTGCCAGCAGTCCCACTTTAGCGGGGGAAGAGACCCAGTACTTC
TRBV7-2	NA	TRBJ2-3	CASSLGRGAYTQYF	TGTGCCAGCAGCTTAGGGAGAGGCGCGTATACGCAGTATTTT
TRBV29-1	NA	TRBJ1-4	CSVPLKGGTNEKLFF	TGCAGCGTTCCTCTAAAAGGAGGAACTAATGAAAAACTGTTTTTT
TRBV19	NA	TRBJ2-3	CACSLSALPSTDTQYF	TGTGCCTGTTCCCTCTCCGCACTTCCTAGCACAGATACGCAGTATTTT
TRBV14	NA	TRBJ1-1	CASSLTRGTEAFF	TGTGCCAGCAGCCTGACCCGAGGCACTGAAGCTTTCTTT
TRBV28	NA	TRBJ2-6	CASSRGTGFSGANVLTF	TGTGCCAGCAGTCGCGGAACCGGCTTCTCTGGGGCCAACGTCCTGACTTTC
TRBV18	TRBD2	TRBJ2-7	CASSPTAGGSYEQYF	TGTGCCAGCTCACCAACCGCGGGGGGATCCTACGAGCAGTACTTC
TRBV5-1	NA	TRBJ2-5	CASSSAGQETQYF	TGCGCCAGCAGCTCGGCAGGTCAAGAGACCCAGTACTTC
TRBV5-1	TRBD2	TRBJ2-1	CAGSLGPRGGVTEQFF	TGCGCCGGCAGCTTGGGTCCCCGGGGGGGTGTGACTGAGCAGTTCTTC
TRBV7-2	NA	TRBJ2-5	CASSLQGVLQETQYF	TGTGCCAGCAGCTTACAAGGGGTGCTGCAGGAGACCCAGTACTTC
TRBV5-8	NA	TRBJ2-1	CASSRRQGGGLAPYNEQFF	TGTGCCAGCAGCAGAAGACAGGGCGGCGGACTAGCCCCCTACAATGAGCAGTTCTTC
TRBV28	TRBD2	TRBJ2-6	CASSLGGLAGEAGANVLTF	TGTGCCAGCAGTTTAGGGGGGCTAGCGGGAGAGGCTGGGGCCAACGTCCTGACTTTC
TRBV11-2	NA	TRBJ2-3	CASSRDILQADTQYF	TGTGCCAGCAGTCGGGACATTCTTCAGGCAGATACGCAGTATTTT
TRBV19	TRBD1	TRBJ1-4	CASSIDRGSEKLFF	TGTGCCAGTAGTATCGACAGGGGAAGTGAAAAACTGTTTTTT
TRBV7-9	NA	TRBJ2-1	CASSPDRLDDNEQFF	TGTGCCAGCAGCCCCGACCGACTAGACGACAATGAGCAGTTCTTC
TRBV19	NA	TRBJ1-2	CASSNRNYGYTF	TGTGCCAGTAGTAACAGGAACTATGGCTACACCTTC
TRBV10-3	NA	TRBJ2-1	CAISEMTGDNEQFF	TGTGCCATCAGTGAGATGACTGGAGACAATGAGCAGTTCTTC
TRBV5-4	NA	TRBJ2-7	CASSLAGDPRWSEQYF	TGTGCCAGCAGCTTGGCCGGAGACCCCCGTTGGTCCGAGCAGTACTTC
TRBV7-8	TRBD1	TRBJ2-7	CASVDRRASYEQYF	TGTGCCAGCGTGGACAGGCGAGCCTCCTACGAGCAGTACTTC
TRBV5-1	NA	TRBJ1-5	CASSLDGAGQPQHF	TGCGCCAGCAGCTTGGATGGGGCTGGTCAGCCCCAGCATTTT